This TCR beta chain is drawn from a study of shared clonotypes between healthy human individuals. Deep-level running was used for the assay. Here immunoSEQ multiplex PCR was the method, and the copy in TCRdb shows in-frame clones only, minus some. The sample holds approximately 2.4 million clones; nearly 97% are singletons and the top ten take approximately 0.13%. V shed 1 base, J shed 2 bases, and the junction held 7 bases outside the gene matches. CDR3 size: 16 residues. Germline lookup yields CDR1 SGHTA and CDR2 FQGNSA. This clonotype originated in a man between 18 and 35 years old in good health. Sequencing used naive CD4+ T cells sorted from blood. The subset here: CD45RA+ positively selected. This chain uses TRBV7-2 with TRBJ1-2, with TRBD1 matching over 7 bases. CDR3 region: CASSLEPRTGNYGYTF. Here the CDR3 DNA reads TGTGCCAGCAGCTTAGAACCCCGGACAGGCAACTATGGCTACACCTTC.